This TCR beta chain was sequenced during a study of cytomegalovirus exposure and HLA in healthy donors. The V and J ends lost 6 bases and 4 bases, in that order; junction bases with no gene match: 8. This CDR3 contains 14 residues. Germline loops: CDR1 SNHLY, CDR2 FYNNEI. A multiplex PCR was run with 60 Vbeta primers and 13 Jbeta primers. Libraries were prepared by immunoSEQ multiplex PCR; TCRdb keeps only in-frame clonotypes and omits some of them. The repertoire holds more than 150,000 clones, with 80% as singletons. This chain joins TRBV2 and TRBJ2-5, with 7 positions matching TRBD1. The TCR was taken from a girl under 18 in good health and CMV-seropositive. The sample taken for sequencing was PBMCs. CDR3 amino acids: CASRETGYRETQYF. CDR3 DNA sequence: TGTGCCAGCAGGGAGACAGGGTACCGAGAGACCCAGTACTTC.